These T cell receptor beta chains were read from a single sample in a study of blood T cell repertoires in COVID-19. Data came from immunoSEQ multiplex PCR; TCRdb stores just in-frame clones and leaves some out. The repertoire holds about 90,000 clones, with 60% to 85% as singletons. The sequenced sample was peripheral blood. These receptors were obtained from a man in his 70s with acute or convalescent COVID-19. CDR3s include the opening cysteine and the closing phenylalanine or tryptophan. Each record gives: J gene, clone size, D gene, V gene, CDR3 DNA, CDR3 protein. The D gene is left open where the match is weak. Expanded clones get a size class; other rows say once, few or many, or leave the size out.

J gene: TRBJ1-1; clone size: .; D gene: TRBD1; V gene: TRBV28; CDR3 DNA: TGTGCCAGCAGTTCGACAGGGGATAGGACTGAAGCTTTCTTT; CDR3 protein: CASSSTGDRTEAFF
J gene: TRBJ2-7; clone size: once; D gene: .; V gene: TRBV7-9; CDR3 DNA: TGTGCCAGCAGCTTAGCGCCTAACGAGCAGTACTTC; CDR3 protein: CASSLAPNEQYF
J gene: TRBJ2-3; clone size: once; D gene: .; V gene: TRBV29-1; CDR3 DNA: TGCAGCGTTGAACCCCCAAAGACAGACAGGAGCACAGATACGCAGTATTTT; CDR3 protein: CSVEPPKTDRSTDTQYF
J gene: TRBJ1-3; clone size: few; D gene: .; V gene: TRBV5-1; CDR3 DNA: TGCGCCAGCAGGGCCTCTGGAAACACCATATATTTT; CDR3 protein: CASRASGNTIYF
J gene: TRBJ1-2; clone size: few; D gene: .; V gene: TRBV11-3; CDR3 DNA: TGTGCCAGCAGCTTTAGCCGGAATACCTCTATCCTTTATGGCTACACCTTC; CDR3 protein: CASSFSRNTSILYGYTF
J gene: TRBJ1-2; clone size: .; D gene: .; V gene: TRBV5-4; CDR3 DNA: TGTGCCAGCAGGTCCCCCGGACCAGGGAACTATGGCTACACCTTC; CDR3 protein: CASRSPGPGNYGYTF
J gene: TRBJ2-1; clone size: .; D gene: .; V gene: TRBV19; CDR3 DNA: TGTGCCAGTAGTTTCTCACTAGTTATCCCCTACAATGAGCAGTTCTTC; CDR3 protein: CASSFSLVIPYNEQFF
J gene: TRBJ1-2; clone size: .; D gene: TRBD1; V gene: TRBV7-8; CDR3 DNA: TGTGCCAGCAGCTTAGGACAGGGACAGGGCTACACCTTC; CDR3 protein: CASSLGQGQGYTF
J gene: TRBJ1-2; clone size: few; D gene: .; V gene: TRBV18; CDR3 DNA: TGTGCCAGCTCACCCAGGGCAGGTGCTCTTAGGGACTATGGCTACACCTTC; CDR3 protein: CASSPRAGALRDYGYTF
J gene: TRBJ2-7; clone size: .; D gene: .; V gene: TRBV28; CDR3 DNA: TGTGCCAGCAGCAAGACTAGTCCCTACGAGCAGTACTTC; CDR3 protein: CASSKTSPYEQYF
J gene: TRBJ2-1; clone size: .; D gene: TRBD2; V gene: TRBV6-6; CDR3 DNA: TGTGCCAGCATTCGAACCCTAGCGGGGGGCGGGGTCAATGAGCAGTTCTTC; CDR3 protein: CASIRTLAGGGVNEQFF
J gene: TRBJ2-7; clone size: .; D gene: TRBD1; V gene: TRBV28; CDR3 DNA: TGTGCCAGCAGTTTATACTCACAGGGGGCGAACGAGCAGTACTTC; CDR3 protein: CASSLYSQGANEQYF
J gene: TRBJ1-1; clone size: .; D gene: TRBD1; V gene: TRBV30; CDR3 DNA: TGTGCCTGGAGTGTATCCCGACAGGGGGCGGTTAACACTGAAGCTTTCTTT; CDR3 protein: CAWSVSRQGAVNTEAFF
J gene: TRBJ2-2; clone size: .; D gene: TRBD1; V gene: TRBV18; CDR3 DNA: TGTGCCAGCTCACCGGGACAGCTTCTGTCTCCCACCGGGGAGCTGTTTTTT; CDR3 protein: CASSPGQLLSPTGELFF
J gene: TRBJ2-6; clone size: .; D gene: .; V gene: TRBV5-6; CDR3 DNA: TGTGCCAGCAGCCTGCCCACAGGGAAATGGGCTGGGGCCAACGTCCTGACTTTC; CDR3 protein: CASSLPTGKWAGANVLTF
J gene: TRBJ2-3; clone size: once; D gene: TRBD2; V gene: TRBV9; CDR3 DNA: TGTGCCAGCAGCGACTCTAGCGGGAGAAGCACAGATACGCAGTATTTT; CDR3 protein: CASSDSSGRSTDTQYF
J gene: TRBJ2-3; clone size: .; D gene: .; V gene: TRBV5-1; CDR3 DNA: TGCGCCAGCAGCTTGATAGACTCTCGCACAGATACGCAGTATTTT; CDR3 protein: CASSLIDSRTDTQYF
J gene: TRBJ2-1; clone size: .; D gene: TRBD1; V gene: TRBV3-1/TRBV3-2; CDR3 DNA: TGTGCCAGCAGCCTACAGGGGGCCCATGAGCAGTTCTTC; CDR3 protein: CASSLQGAHEQFF
J gene: TRBJ1-6; clone size: .; D gene: TRBD1; V gene: TRBV5-1; CDR3 DNA: TGCGCCAGCAGCTGGACAGGGGAAGATTCACCCCTCCACTTT; CDR3 protein: CASSWTGEDSPLHF
J gene: TRBJ2-2; clone size: many; D gene: TRBD2; V gene: TRBV10-2; CDR3 DNA: TGCGCCAGCAGCTCCCGGGGGGGTTCCACCGGGGAGCTGTTTTTT; CDR3 protein: CASSSRGGSTGELFF
J gene: TRBJ1-2; clone size: .; D gene: TRBD1; V gene: TRBV18; CDR3 DNA: TGTGCCAGCTCACCATCCCCCAGCAGGGGGGTTTTTTATGGCTACACCTTC; CDR3 protein: CASSPSPSRGVFYGYTF
J gene: TRBJ1-2; clone size: .; D gene: .; V gene: TRBV28; CDR3 DNA: TGTGCCAGCAGACCAGGGACTTATGGCTACACCTTC; CDR3 protein: CASRPGTYGYTF
J gene: TRBJ2-7; clone size: once; D gene: TRBD1; V gene: TRBV7-2; CDR3 DNA: TGTGCCAGCAGCTTACGAGGGACAGCCTACGAGCAGTACTTC; CDR3 protein: CASSLRGTAYEQYF
J gene: TRBJ1-1; clone size: .; D gene: TRBD1; V gene: TRBV10-1; CDR3 DNA: TGCGCCAGCAGTGGGGGACAGGTGCACACTGAAGCTTTCTTT; CDR3 protein: CASSGGQVHTEAFF
J gene: TRBJ2-5; clone size: .; D gene: .; V gene: TRBV18; CDR3 DNA: TGTGCCAGCTCACCAGACAGCCAAGAGACCCAGTACTTC; CDR3 protein: CASSPDSQETQYF
J gene: TRBJ1-1; clone size: .; D gene: .; V gene: TRBV7-3; CDR3 DNA: TGTGCCAGCAGCGAAGGACAGAGCACTGAAGCTTTCTTT; CDR3 protein: CASSEGQSTEAFF
J gene: TRBJ1-1; clone size: .; D gene: .; V gene: TRBV5-5; CDR3 DNA: TGTGCCAGCAGCTTGGTCTTGCCGGGGACTGAAGCTTTCTTT; CDR3 protein: CASSLVLPGTEAFF
J gene: TRBJ1-1; clone size: .; D gene: TRBD1; V gene: TRBV5-1; CDR3 DNA: TGCGCCAGCAGCTTGCCGGGACAGGGCTCTGAAGCTTTCTTT; CDR3 protein: CASSLPGQGSEAFF
J gene: TRBJ1-2; clone size: .; D gene: .; V gene: TRBV27; CDR3 DNA: TGTGCCAGCAGTTTGACCGGGAGCAATGGCTACACCTTC; CDR3 protein: CASSLTGSNGYTF
J gene: TRBJ1-2; clone size: .; D gene: .; V gene: TRBV30; CDR3 DNA: TGTGCCTGGAGTGTACGGAAGGACTCTTATGGCTACACCTTC; CDR3 protein: CAWSVRKDSYGYTF
J gene: TRBJ2-1; clone size: .; D gene: .; V gene: TRBV5-8; CDR3 DNA: TGTGCCAGCAGGCCTAACTACAATGAGCAGTTCTTC; CDR3 protein: CASRPNYNEQFF
J gene: TRBJ2-2; clone size: few; D gene: .; V gene: TRBV19; CDR3 DNA: TGTGCCAGTCGGCAGGGTGGGACCGGGGAGCTGTTTTTT; CDR3 protein: CASRQGGTGELFF
J gene: TRBJ1-5; clone size: few; D gene: .; V gene: TRBV12-3/TRBV12-4; CDR3 DNA: TGTGCCAGCAGTCGGGACTTGATGGGGCCCCAGCATTTT; CDR3 protein: CASSRDLMGPQHF
J gene: TRBJ1-4; clone size: .; D gene: .; V gene: TRBV5-1; CDR3 DNA: TGCGCCAGCAGCCCAGATGGGGGGGGCGGGCAGCTGTTTTTT; CDR3 protein: CASSPDGGGGQLFF
J gene: TRBJ1-5; clone size: few; D gene: TRBD1; V gene: TRBV7-9; CDR3 DNA: TGTGCCAGCAGCTTAGCGTCCCAGGGGGACAATCAGCCCCAGCATTTT; CDR3 protein: CASSLASQGDNQPQHF
J gene: TRBJ1-3; clone size: .; D gene: .; V gene: TRBV6-6; CDR3 DNA: TGTGCCAGCAGTTACGTCAGGCCTGGAAACACCATATATTTT; CDR3 protein: CASSYVRPGNTIYF
J gene: TRBJ1-6; clone size: .; D gene: TRBD1; V gene: TRBV5-1; CDR3 DNA: TGCGCCAGCAGACAGGGGTTGGATAATTCACCCCTCCACTTT; CDR3 protein: CASRQGLDNSPLHF
J gene: TRBJ2-5; clone size: .; D gene: .; V gene: TRBV28; CDR3 DNA: TGTGCCAGCCGGGGAGAGACCCAGTACTTC; CDR3 protein: CASRGETQYF
J gene: TRBJ2-1; clone size: .; D gene: TRBD1; V gene: TRBV4-1; CDR3 DNA: TGCGCCAGCAGCCAGGGACAGGGGGGCTACAATGAGCAGTTCTTC; CDR3 protein: CASSQGQGGYNEQFF
J gene: TRBJ1-2; clone size: .; D gene: TRBD1; V gene: TRBV10-2; CDR3 DNA: TGCGCCAGCAGTGAGTCAGGGGGCGTGGACTATGGCTACACCTTC; CDR3 protein: CASSESGGVDYGYTF
J gene: TRBJ2-7; clone size: .; D gene: TRBD1; V gene: TRBV29-1; CDR3 DNA: TGCAGCGTTGCCCCGGGACAGGGGAACGAGCAGTACTTC; CDR3 protein: CSVAPGQGNEQYF
J gene: TRBJ1-1; clone size: few; D gene: .; V gene: TRBV5-1; CDR3 DNA: TGCGCCAGCAGCTTGGCTCCGGGAAACACTGAAGCTTTCTTT; CDR3 protein: CASSLAPGNTEAFF
J gene: TRBJ2-7; clone size: few; D gene: TRBD1; V gene: TRBV24-1; CDR3 DNA: TGTGCCACCAGCCCCGGGACAGGCCTTCGGGACGAGCAGTACTTC; CDR3 protein: CATSPGTGLRDEQYF
J gene: TRBJ1-6; clone size: .; D gene: .; V gene: TRBV7-2; CDR3 DNA: TGTGCCAGCAGCTCGGACACGTATTCACCCCTCCACTTT; CDR3 protein: CASSSDTYSPLHF
J gene: TRBJ2-2; clone size: .; D gene: TRBD2; V gene: TRBV2; CDR3 DNA: TGTGCCAGCAGTCTCTTAGCGGGAGGGGCGGCCGGGGAGCTGTTTTTT; CDR3 protein: CASSLLAGGAAGELFF